This T cell receptor beta chain was retrieved from a study of T cell clonotyping in hematopoietic cell transplantation. The protocol was immunoSEQ multiplex PCR, while the TCRdb copy is restricted to in-frame clones and leaves out a portion. The profile shows some 11,000 clones, about 47% of them singletons. The CDR3 loop spans 14 amino acids. The V end lost 6 bases, the J end lost 6 bases, and 16 bases lay between the germline ends. Germline assignment: CDR1 LNHDA and CDR2 SQIVND (reference sequence). This sequence joins TRBV19 and TRBJ2-3; D might be TRBD1 (5 bases). Here the sequenced sample was PBMCs, taken 30 days after allogeneic stem cell transplant. The TCR originated in a male patient aged 45-60 years who had an allogeneic stem cell transplant from an unrelated donor, so the T cells may come from the graft donor. Some clones in this sample may be carry-over from other donors' samples. CDR3 DNA sequence: TGTGCCAGTAGGGGGCCTTGGGGTACGGATACGCAGTATTTT. This codes for CASRGPWGTDTQYF.